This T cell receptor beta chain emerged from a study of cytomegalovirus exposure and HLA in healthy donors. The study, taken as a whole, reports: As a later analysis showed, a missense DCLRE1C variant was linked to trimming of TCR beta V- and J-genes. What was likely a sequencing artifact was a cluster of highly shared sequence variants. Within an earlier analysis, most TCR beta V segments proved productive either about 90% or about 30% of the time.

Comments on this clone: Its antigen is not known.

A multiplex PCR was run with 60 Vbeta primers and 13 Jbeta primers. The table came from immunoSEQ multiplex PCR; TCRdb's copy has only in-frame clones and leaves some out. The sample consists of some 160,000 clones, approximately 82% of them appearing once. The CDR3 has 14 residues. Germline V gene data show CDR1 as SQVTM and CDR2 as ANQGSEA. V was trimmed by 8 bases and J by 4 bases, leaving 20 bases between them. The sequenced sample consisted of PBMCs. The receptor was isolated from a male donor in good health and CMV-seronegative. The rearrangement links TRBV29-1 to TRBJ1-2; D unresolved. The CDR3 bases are TGCAGCCCCCCGAGGCACCCAAGGAGCTATGGCTACACCTTC. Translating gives CSPPRHPRSYGYTF.